The rows below give T cell receptor beta chains drawn from one sample of a study of blood T cell repertoires in COVID-19. TCRdb's copy holds only in-frame clones and misses some; the assay was immunoSEQ multiplex PCR. The data contain around 23,000 clones, about four fifths of them seen just once; the ten biggest clones take up 6.5% to 8%. The sample was peripheral blood. These receptor sequences come from a human donor in a cohort sampled during active COVID-19. Each CDR3 is given with its conserved first and last residue. A D gene is named only where the DNA matches it firmly. Clone size appears in some rows only: once, few, many, or a class for an expanded clone.

>TRBJ2-3|TRBV9|.|TRBD1
TGTGCCAGCACTTTAGGGGGGACAGGGAGCACAGATACGCAGTATTTT
CASTLGGTGSTDTQYF
>TRBJ2-7|TRBV6-2/TRBV6-3|.|TRBD1
TGTGCCAGCAGTACAACAGGGGTTCCCTACGAGCAGTACTTC
CASSTTGVPYEQYF
>TRBJ1-6|TRBV7-2|.|.
TGTGCCAGCAGCTACCAGACAGCAATTAATTCACCCCTCCACTTT
CASSYQTAINSPLHF
>TRBJ1-5|TRBV6-4|.|.
TGTGCCAGCAGCGGCCAGGGAGGGAGCAATCAGCCCCAGCATTTT
CASSGQGGSNQPQHF
>TRBJ2-1|TRBV30|.|.
TGTGCCTGGAGTGAAGGGGACACCAGCTTTTACAATGAGCAGTTCTTC
CAWSEGDTSFYNEQFF
>TRBJ1-5|TRBV19|.|.
TGTGCCAGTACGCGAGAGGCTTCCTTGGGCAATCAGCCCCAGCATTTT
CASTREASLGNQPQHF
>TRBJ1-1|TRBV27|once|.
TGTGCCAGCAGTTTATCGATGCCGGGGAACACTGAAGCTTTCTTT
CASSLSMPGNTEAFF
>TRBJ1-4|TRBV3-1/TRBV3-2|.|.
TGTGCCAGCAGCCAAAAGTCCAGGGATAATGAAAAACTGTTTTTT
CASSQKSRDNEKLFF
>TRBJ1-1|TRBV6-5|.|.
TGTGCCAGCACCGAGGCAGCGTACACTGAAGCTTTCTTT
CASTEAAYTEAFF
>TRBJ2-1|TRBV24-1|once|TRBD1
TGTGCCACACGACAGGGGGCTCCCATCAATGAGCAGTTCTTC
CATRQGAPINEQFF
>TRBJ1-6|TRBV2|.|TRBD1
TGTGCCAGCAGTGGGGGACAGCCTAATTCACCCCTCCACTTT
CASSGGQPNSPLHF
>TRBJ2-1|TRBV5-5|few|TRBD1
TGTGCCAGCAGATGGGGACAGGGTATCGTCTACAATGAGCAGTTCTTC
CASRWGQGIVYNEQFF
>TRBJ2-1|TRBV3-1/TRBV3-2|.|.
TGTGCCAGCAGCCAAGCGTCGCGTGAGCAGTTCTTC
CASSQASREQFF
>TRBJ2-3|TRBV5-1|.|.
TGCGCCAGCAGCACCGCTAGCGCTAGCACAGATACGCAGTATTTT
CASSTASASTDTQYF
>TRBJ1-2|TRBV7-2|once|.
TGTGCCAGCAGCTTAGGGCAAGAGGGCTATGGCTACACCTTC
CASSLGQEGYGYTF
>TRBJ1-4|TRBV2|.|TRBD1
TGTGCCAGCAGTGAACACAGGGGTAATGAAAAACTGTTTTTT
CASSEHRGNEKLFF
>TRBJ2-1|TRBV6-4|.|.
TGTGCCAGCAGTGAGTCCGCGACAGCTACCAATGAGCAGTTCTTC
CASSESATATNEQFF
>TRBJ1-2|TRBV3-1/TRBV3-2|.|.
TGTGCCAGCAGCCAAAACAGCTATGGCTACACCTTC
CASSQNSYGYTF
>TRBJ2-3|TRBV5-1|.|TRBD1
TGCGCCAGCAGCTTAAGGGGGCGAATTGGCACAGATACGCAGTATTTT
CASSLRGRIGTDTQYF
>TRBJ2-2|TRBV14|.|.
TGTGCCAGCAGCTTCGGGGGGCACACCGGGGAGCTGTTTTTT
CASSFGGHTGELFF
>TRBJ1-5|TRBV11-2|.|.
TGTGCCAGCAGCTTAGAGGCAGGGCGAAGCAATCAGCCCCAGCATTTT
CASSLEAGRSNQPQHF
>TRBJ2-3|TRBV18|.|.
TGTGCCAGCTCACCAGACACCTTCACAGATACGCAGTATTTT
CASSPDTFTDTQYF
>TRBJ2-7|TRBV4-1|few|.
TGCGCCAGCAGCCAAGATTTCCGGTCCTACGAGCAGTACTTC
CASSQDFRSYEQYF
>TRBJ1-5|TRBV2|.|TRBD1
TGTGCCAGCAGTGGGACAGGGGCGGGAAGGCAGCCCCAGCATTTT
CASSGTGAGRQPQHF
>TRBJ2-5|TRBV2|.|.
TGTGCCAGCGGGCCGGACAGCCAAGAGACCCAGTACTTC
CASGPDSQETQYF